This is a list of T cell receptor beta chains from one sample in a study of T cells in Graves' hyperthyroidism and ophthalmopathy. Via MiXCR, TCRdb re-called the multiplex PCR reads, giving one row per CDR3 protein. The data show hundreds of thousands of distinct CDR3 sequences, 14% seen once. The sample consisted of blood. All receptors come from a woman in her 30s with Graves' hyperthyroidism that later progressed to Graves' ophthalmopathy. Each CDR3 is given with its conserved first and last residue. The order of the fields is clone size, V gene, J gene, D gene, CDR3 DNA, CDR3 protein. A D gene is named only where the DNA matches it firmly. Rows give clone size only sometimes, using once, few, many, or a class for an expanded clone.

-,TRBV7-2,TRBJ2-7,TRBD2,TGTGCCAGCACCTTCCACGGGGCGGGAGTGTACGAGCAGTACTTC,CASTFHGAGVYEQYF
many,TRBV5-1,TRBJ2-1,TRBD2,TGCGCCAGCAGCTTGGAGGGACTAGCGGGAGACAATGAGCAGTTCTTC,CASSLEGLAGDNEQFF
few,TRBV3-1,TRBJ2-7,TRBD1,TGTGCCAGCACCCCAGGGGGCGCAGTCTACGAGCAGTACTTC,CASTPGGAVYEQYF
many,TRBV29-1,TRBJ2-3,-,TGCAGCGTCCTCGGACGATTCACAGATACGCAGTATTTT,CSVLGRFTDTQYF
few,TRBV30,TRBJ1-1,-,TGTGCCTGGAGGAGAGGGGTTACTGAAGCTTTCTTT,CAWRRGVTEAFF
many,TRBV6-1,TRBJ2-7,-,TGTGCCGGCCGCCCGTCAGGGAGGACCTGGGAGCAGTACTTC,CAGRPSGRTWEQYF
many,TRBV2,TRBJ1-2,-,TGTGCCAGCGCCGAGGTCGCGGGGGCCTCTGGTGGCTACACCTTC,CASAEVAGASGGYTF
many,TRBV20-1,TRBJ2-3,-,TGCAGTGCCCGCAGAGGGGTGGGCACAGATACGCAGTATTTT,CSARRGVGTDTQYF
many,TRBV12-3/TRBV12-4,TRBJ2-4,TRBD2,TGTGCCAGCAGTCCTCTAGCGGGAGGTACACTAGCCAAAAACATTCAGTACTTC,CASSPLAGGTLAKNIQYF
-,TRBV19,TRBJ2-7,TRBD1,TGTGCCAGTAGTCTGGGGACAGGGTGGTACGAGCAGTACTTC,CASSLGTGWYEQYF
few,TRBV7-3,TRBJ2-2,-,TGTGCCAGCAGCCCCACCCAACAGGGATCCGGGGAGCTGTTTTTT,CASSPTQQGSGELFF
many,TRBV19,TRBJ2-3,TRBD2,TGTGCCAGTAGCGGGTCTAGCGGGCCGAGAGCAGATACGCAGTATTTT,CASSGSSGPRADTQYF
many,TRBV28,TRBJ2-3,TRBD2,TGTGCCAGCACCAATTCCCAGCTAGCGGGAAACACAGATACGCAGTATTTT,CASTNSQLAGNTDTQYF
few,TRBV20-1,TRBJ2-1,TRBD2,TGCAGTGCTAGTGAGGCGGGAGTAAGTTACAATGAGCAGTTCTTC,CSASEAGVSYNEQFF
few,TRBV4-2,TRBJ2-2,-,TGTGCCAGCAGAAGCAACAGGGTGGCCGGGGAGCTGTTTTTT,CASRSNRVAGELFF
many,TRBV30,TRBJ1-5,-,TGTGCCTGGAGTGCCTTGGTAGGAATCAATCAGCCCCAGCATTTT,CAWSALVGINQPQHF
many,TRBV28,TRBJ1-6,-,TGTGCCAGCAGTGCATCAGGGGCATCAAATTCACCCCTCCACTTT,CASSASGASNSPLHF
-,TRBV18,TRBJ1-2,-,TGTGCCAGCTCACCACCGGTTAACACGGAGGATGGCTACACCTTC,CASSPPVNTEDGYTF
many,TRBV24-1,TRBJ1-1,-,TGTGCCACCAGTGTCTCGGGGACTGAGACTGAAGCTTTCTTT,CATSVSGTETEAFF
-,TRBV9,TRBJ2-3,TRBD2,TGTGCCAGCAGCGCAACGGGACTAGATTTGGATACGCAGTATTTT,CASSATGLDLDTQYF
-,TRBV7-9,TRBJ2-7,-,TGTGCCAGCAGCCTCCCCGGGACTTCCATCCTTAGTTCGTACGAGCAGTACTTC,CASSLPGTSILSSYEQYF
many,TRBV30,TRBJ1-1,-,TGTGCCTGGAGTCAAACGGACAGCACTGAAGCTTTCTTT,CAWSQTDSTEAFF
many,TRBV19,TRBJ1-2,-,TGTGCCAGTGCCCCCCTGGAAGTTAACTATGGCTACACCTTC,CASAPLEVNYGYTF
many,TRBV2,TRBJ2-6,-,TGTGCCAGCAGTGATTACCAGAACTCTGGGGCCAACGTCCTGACTTTC,CASSDYQNSGANVLTF
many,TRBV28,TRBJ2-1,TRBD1,TGTGCCAGCAGTTGGCCCGCAGGGGGAAGGAATGAGCAGTTCTTC,CASSWPAGGRNEQFF
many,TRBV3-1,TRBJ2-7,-,TGTGCCAGCAGCCAACGGACCTACGAGCAGTACTTC,CASSQRTYEQYF
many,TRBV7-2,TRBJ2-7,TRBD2,TGTGCCAGCAGCATAGAGAATCGGGAGGGCCTTTACGAGCAGTACTTC,CASSIENREGLYEQYF
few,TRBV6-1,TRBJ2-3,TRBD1,TGTGCCAGCAGGGCCTTGACAGGGAGTCCAGATACGCAGTATTTT,CASRALTGSPDTQYF
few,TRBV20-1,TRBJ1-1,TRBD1,TGCAGTGCTAGCCCGACAGGGGATGATGAAGCTTTCTTT,CSASPTGDDEAFF
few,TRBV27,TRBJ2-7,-,TGTGCCAGCAGCCCGAATGGGGGGCCCGAGCAGTACTTC,CASSPNGGPEQYF
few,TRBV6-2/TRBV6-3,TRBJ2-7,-,TGTGCCAGCAGTTACTCGTCACCAGGACTGAGCTACGAGCAGTACTTC,CASSYSSPGLSYEQYF
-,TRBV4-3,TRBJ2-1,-,TGCGCCAGCAGCCAAGATCGGGACTCCTTCAATGAGCAGTTCTTC,CASSQDRDSFNEQFF
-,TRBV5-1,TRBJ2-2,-,TGCGCCAGCAGTGCCAGGGTAAATTCCGGGGAGCTGTTTTTT,CASSARVNSGELFF
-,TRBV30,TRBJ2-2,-,TGTGCCTGGAGTGATCCGCGGGGCGGGGAGCTGTTTTTT,CAWSDPRGGELFF
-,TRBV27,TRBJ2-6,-,TGTGCCAGCAGTTTTGTCTCTGGTGGGGCCAACGTCCTGACTTTC,CASSFVSGGANVLTF
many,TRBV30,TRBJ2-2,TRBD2,TGTGCCTGGAGTGCAACTCGGACTAGCGGGGTGAACACCGGGGAGCTGTTTTTT,CAWSATRTSGVNTGELFF
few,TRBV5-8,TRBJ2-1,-,TGTGCCAGCAGCCAAGTTAGAGGAGGTGAGCAGTTCTTC,CASSQVRGGEQFF
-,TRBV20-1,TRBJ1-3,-,TGCAGTGCTAGAGGACCTAGGGAGAGTAACACCATATATTTT,CSARGPRESNTIYF
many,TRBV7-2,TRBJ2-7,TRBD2,TGTGCCAGCAGCTTAGGTCCGGGAGGGGACTACGAGCAGTACTTC,CASSLGPGGDYEQYF
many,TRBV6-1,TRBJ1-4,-,TGTGCCTCAAGAGAGGGTCCGGCCGCCGTAAAACTGTTTTTT,CASREGPAAVKLFF